This T cell receptor beta chain derives from a study of shared clonotypes between healthy human individuals. Running of the assay took place at deep level. Assay used: immunoSEQ multiplex PCR; TCRdb lists only in-frame clones, some missing. The sample carries about 450,000 clones, around 79% recorded once. Germline CDR1 and CDR2: MDHEN and SYDVKM. The V end was cut by 7 bases, the J end by 11 bases, with 17 bases between. The length of the CDR3 is 12 residues. The gene calls are TRBV28 and TRBJ1-1; tentatively, D is TRBD1 (5 bases). The specimen was PBMCs. The receptor's source is a middle-aged woman in good health. Some clones in this sample may be carry-over from other donors' samples. The CDR3 DNA sequence: TGTGCCAGCACCCTCCAGGGCAGTAACGCTTTCTTT. Translation gives CASTLQGSNAFF.